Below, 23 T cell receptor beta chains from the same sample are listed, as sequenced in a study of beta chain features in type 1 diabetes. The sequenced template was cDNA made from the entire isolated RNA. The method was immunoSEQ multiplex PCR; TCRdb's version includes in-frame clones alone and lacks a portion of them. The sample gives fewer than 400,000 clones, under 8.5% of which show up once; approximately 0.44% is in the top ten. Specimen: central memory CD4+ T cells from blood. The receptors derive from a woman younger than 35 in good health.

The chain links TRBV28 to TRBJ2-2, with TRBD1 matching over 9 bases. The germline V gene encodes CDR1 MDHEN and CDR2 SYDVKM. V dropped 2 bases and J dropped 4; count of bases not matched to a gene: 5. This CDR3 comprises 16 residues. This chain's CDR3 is CASSLAGTGFTGELFF. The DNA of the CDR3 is TGTGCCAGCAGTTTAGCCGGGACAGGGTTCACCGGGGAGCTGTTTTTT.

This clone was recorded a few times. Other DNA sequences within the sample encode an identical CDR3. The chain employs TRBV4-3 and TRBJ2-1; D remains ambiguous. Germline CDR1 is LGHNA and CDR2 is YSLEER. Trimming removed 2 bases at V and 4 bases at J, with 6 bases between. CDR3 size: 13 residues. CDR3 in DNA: TGCGCCAGCAGCCAACAGGTATACAATGAGCAGTTCTTC. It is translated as CASSQQVYNEQFF.

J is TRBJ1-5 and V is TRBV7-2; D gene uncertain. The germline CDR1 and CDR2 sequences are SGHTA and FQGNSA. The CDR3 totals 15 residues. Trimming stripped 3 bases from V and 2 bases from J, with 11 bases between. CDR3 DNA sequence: TGTGCCAGCAGCTTTTCTTCTCAGGGCAATCAGCCCCAGCATTTT. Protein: CASSFSSQGNQPQHF.

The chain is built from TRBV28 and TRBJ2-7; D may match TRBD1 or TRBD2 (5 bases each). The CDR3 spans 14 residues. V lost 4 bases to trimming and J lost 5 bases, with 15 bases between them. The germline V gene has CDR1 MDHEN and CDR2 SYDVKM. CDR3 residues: CASSSPGPWDEQYF. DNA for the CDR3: TGTGCCAGCAGTTCCCCGGGGCCCTGGGACGAGCAGTACTTC.

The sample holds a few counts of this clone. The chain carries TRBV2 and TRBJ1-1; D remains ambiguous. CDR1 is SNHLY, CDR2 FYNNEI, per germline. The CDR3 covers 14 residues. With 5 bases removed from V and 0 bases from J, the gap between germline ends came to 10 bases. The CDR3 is CASSLGRMNTEAFF. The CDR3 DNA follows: TGTGCCAGCAGTTTAGGTAGGATGAACACTGAAGCTTTCTTT.

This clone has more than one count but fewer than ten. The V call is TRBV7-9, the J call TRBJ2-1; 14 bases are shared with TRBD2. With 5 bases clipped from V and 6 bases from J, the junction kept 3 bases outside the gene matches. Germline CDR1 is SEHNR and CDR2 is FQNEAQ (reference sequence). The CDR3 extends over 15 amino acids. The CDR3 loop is CASSPTSGRANEQFF. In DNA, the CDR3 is TGTGCCAGCAGCCCGACTAGCGGGAGGGCCAATGAGCAGTTCTTC.

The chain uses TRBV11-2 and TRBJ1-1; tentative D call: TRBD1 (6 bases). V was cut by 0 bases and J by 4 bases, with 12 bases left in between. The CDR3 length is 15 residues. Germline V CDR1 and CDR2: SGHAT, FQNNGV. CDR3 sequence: CASSLDGGLSTEAFF. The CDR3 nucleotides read TGTGCCAGCAGCTTAGATGGGGGCCTGAGCACTGAAGCTTTCTTT.

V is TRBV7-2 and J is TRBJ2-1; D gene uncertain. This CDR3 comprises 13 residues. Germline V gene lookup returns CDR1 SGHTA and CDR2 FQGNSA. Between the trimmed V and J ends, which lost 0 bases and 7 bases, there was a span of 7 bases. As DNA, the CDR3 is TGTGCCAGCAGCTTAGCAATAGTTAATGAGCAGTTCTTC. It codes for CASSLAIVNEQFF.

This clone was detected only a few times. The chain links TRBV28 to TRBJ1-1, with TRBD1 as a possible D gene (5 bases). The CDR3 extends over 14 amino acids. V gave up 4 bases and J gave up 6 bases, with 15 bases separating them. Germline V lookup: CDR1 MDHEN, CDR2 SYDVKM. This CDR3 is CASSSGTAWSEAFF. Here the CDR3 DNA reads TGTGCCAGCAGTTCTGGGACCGCCTGGTCTGAAGCTTTCTTT. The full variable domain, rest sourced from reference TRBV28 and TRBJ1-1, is DVKVTQSSRYLVKRTGEKVFLECVQDMDHENMFWYRQDPGLGLRLIYFSYDVKMKEKGDIPEGYSVSREKKERFSLILESASTNQTSMYLCASSSGTAWSEAFFGQGTRLTVV.

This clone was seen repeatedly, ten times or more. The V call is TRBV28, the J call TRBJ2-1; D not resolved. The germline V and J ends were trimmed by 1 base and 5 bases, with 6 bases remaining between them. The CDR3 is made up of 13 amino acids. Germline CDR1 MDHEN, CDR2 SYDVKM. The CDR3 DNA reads TGTGCCAGCAGTTTATCTCAAGACAATGAGCAGTTCTTC. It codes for CASSLSQDNEQFF.

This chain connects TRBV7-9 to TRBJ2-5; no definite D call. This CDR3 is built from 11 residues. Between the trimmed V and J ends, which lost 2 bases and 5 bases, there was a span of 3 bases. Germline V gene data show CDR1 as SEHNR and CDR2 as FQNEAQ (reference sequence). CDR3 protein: CASSLHETQYF. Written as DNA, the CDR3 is TGTGCCAGCAGCTTACATGAGACCCAGTACTTC.

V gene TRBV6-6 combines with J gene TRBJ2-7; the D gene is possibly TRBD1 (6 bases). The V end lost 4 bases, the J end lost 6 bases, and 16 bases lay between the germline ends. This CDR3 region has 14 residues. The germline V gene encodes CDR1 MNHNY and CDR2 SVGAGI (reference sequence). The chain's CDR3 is CASSSGQSSSEQYF. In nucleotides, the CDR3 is TGTGCCAGCAGTTCGGGACAAAGTTCTTCCGAGCAGTACTTC.

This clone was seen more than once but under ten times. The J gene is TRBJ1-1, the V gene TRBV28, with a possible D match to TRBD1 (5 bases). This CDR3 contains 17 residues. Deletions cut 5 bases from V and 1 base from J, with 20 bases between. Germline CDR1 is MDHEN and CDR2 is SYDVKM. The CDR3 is CASSEAGTPSGNTEAFF. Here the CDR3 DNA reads TGTGCCAGCAGTGAGGCCGGGACCCCTTCGGGGAACACTGAAGCTTTCTTT.

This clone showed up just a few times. The CDR3 nucleotides read TGTGCCATCAGTGGAACAGGGGGCCGGAGTGAAGCTTTCTTT. This translates into CAISGTGGRSEAFF. The rearrangement uses TRBV10-3 and TRBJ1-1; 9 bases are shared with TRBD1. CDR3 length: 14 residues. Unmatched junction bases numbered 7, after V lost 4 bases and J lost 7 bases. The germline V gene encodes CDR1 ENHRY and CDR2 SYGVKD.

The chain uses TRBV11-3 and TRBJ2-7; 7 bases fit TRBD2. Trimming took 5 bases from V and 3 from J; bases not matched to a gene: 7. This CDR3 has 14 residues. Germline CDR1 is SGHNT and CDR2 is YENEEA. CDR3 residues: CASSLGAGSYEQYF. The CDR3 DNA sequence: TGTGCCAGCAGCCTCGGAGCGGGAAGCTACGAGCAGTACTTC.

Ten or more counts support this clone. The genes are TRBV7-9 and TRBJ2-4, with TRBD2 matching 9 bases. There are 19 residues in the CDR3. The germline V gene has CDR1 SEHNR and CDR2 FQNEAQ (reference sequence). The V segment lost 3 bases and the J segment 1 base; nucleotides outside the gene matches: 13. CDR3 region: CASSLETSGPRRAKNIQYF. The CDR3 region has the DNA TGTGCCAGCAGCTTGGAGACTAGCGGACCCCGGCGGGCCAAAAACATTCAGTACTTC.

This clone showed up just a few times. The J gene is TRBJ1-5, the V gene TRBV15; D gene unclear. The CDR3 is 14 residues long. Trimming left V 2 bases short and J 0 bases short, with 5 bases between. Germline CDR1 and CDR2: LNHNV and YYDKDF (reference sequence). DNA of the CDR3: TGTGCCACCAGCAGACAATATAGCAATCAGCCCCAGCATTTT. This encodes CATSRQYSNQPQHF.

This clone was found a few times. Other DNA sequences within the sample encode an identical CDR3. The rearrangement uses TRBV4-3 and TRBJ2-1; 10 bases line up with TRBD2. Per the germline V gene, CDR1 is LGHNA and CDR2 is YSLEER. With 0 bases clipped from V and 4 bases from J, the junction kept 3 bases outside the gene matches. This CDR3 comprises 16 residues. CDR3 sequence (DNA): TGCGCCAGCAGCCAAGATGGGACTAGCGAATACAATGAGCAGTTCTTC. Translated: CASSQDGTSEYNEQFF.

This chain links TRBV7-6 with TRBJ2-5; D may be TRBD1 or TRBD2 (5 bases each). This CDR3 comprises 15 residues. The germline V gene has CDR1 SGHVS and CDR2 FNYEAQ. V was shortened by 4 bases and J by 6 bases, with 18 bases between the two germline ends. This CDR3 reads CASSYRDVGPQTQYF. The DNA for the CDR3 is TGTGCCAGCAGCTACCGGGACGTCGGCCCGCAGACCCAGTACTTC.

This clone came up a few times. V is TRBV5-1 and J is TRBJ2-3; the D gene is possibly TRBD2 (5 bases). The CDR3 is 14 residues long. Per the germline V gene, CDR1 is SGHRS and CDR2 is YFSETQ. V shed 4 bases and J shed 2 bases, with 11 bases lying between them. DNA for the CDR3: TGCGCCAGCAGCAGGACTGTGAACACAGATACGCAGTATTTT. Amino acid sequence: CASSRTVNTDTQYF. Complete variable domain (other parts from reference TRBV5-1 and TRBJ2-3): KAGVTQTPRYLIKTRGQQVTLSCSPISGHRSVSWYQQTPGQGLQFLFEYFSETQRNKGNFPGRFSGRQFSNSRSEMNVSTLELGDSALYLCASSRTVNTDTQYFGPGTRLTVL.

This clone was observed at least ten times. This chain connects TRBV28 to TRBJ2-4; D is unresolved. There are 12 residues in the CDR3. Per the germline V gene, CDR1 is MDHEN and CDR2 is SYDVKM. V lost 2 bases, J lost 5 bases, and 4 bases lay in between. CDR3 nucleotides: TGTGCCAGCAGTTTAGGGGAAAACATTCAGTACTTC. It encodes CASSLGENIQYF.

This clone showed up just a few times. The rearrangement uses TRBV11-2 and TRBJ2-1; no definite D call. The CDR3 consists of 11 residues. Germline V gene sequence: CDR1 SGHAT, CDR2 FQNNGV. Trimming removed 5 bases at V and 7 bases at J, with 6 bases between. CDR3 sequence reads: CASSPGNEQFF. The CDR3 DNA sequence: TGTGCCAGCAGCCCTGGTAATGAGCAGTTCTTC. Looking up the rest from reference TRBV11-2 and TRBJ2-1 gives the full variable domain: EAGVAQSPRYKIIEKRQSVAFWCNPISGHATLYWYQQILGQGPKLLIQFQNNGVVDDSQLPKDRFSAERLKGVDSTLKIQPAKLEDSAVYLCASSPGNEQFFGPGTRLTVL.

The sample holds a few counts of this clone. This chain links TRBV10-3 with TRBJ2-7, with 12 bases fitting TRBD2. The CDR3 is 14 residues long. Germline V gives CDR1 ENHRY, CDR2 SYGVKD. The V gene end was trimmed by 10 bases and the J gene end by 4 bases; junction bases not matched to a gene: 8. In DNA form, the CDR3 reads TGTGCCACCAACCGCGGGACTAGCGGGTACGAGCAGTACTTC. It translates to CATNRGTSGYEQYF.